This TCR beta chain was obtained from a study of blood T cell repertoires in COVID-19. For the study at large: Collection of acute and convalescent COVID-19 samples took place in the United States, Italy and Spain. PBMCs, B-cell-depleted T cells, or T cells provided the cDNA or gDNA that made up the material.

This CDR3 contains 15 residues. Germline V gene sequence: CDR1 LNHDA, CDR2 SQIVND (reference sequence). Trimming removed 5 bases from V and 6 bases from J, with 17 bases in between. Authors' processing steps: Amplification of reference gene primers was used by the study to estimate nucleated cell counts. The protocol was immunoSEQ multiplex PCR, while the TCRdb copy is restricted to in-frame clones and leaves out a portion. V and J calls plus clone size are reproduced from that table; the DNA served to infer D and trimming. The profile shows 200,000 to 250,000 clones, less than 90% of them singletons.

The chain recombines TRBV19 with TRBJ1-5, with a weak D call TRBD1 (6 bases). Sequenced sample: peripheral blood. The TCR comes from a man aged 25 to 40 with active or convalescent COVID-19. The CDR3 DNA reads TGTGCCAGTAGTCCCGGGACGGGGGGCTTTCAGCCCCAGCATTTT. This codes for CASSPGTGGFQPQHF.